Below are 19 T cell receptor beta chains sequenced from a single sample in a study of T cells in Graves' hyperthyroidism and ophthalmopathy. TCR beta CDR3 region amplification was performed from RNA transcripts. The HTBI primer set served for first-round RT-PCR of the TCR CDR3. One entry per CDR3 protein results from TCRdb running MiXCR on the multiplex PCR reads. The sample shows fewer than 600,000 distinct CDR3 sequences, 13% to 15% of them seen only once. Sample: blood. The source is a woman between 18 and 29 years old with Graves' hyperthyroidism.

This clonotype was observed many times. This chain connects TRBV20-1 to TRBJ2-5; 8 positions agree with TRBD2. This CDR3 comprises 13 residues. The V gene's germline CDR1 is DFQATT and CDR2 SNEGSKA (reference sequence). V shed 5 bases and J 10 bases; nucleotides not matched to a gene: 12. The CDR3 DNA reads TGCAGTGCTTCAACGGAGCCGGGACTAGGCCAGTACTTC. It is translated as CSASTEPGLGQYF.

This clonotype has a count of ten or more. In nucleotides, the CDR3 is TGTGCCAGCAGTTTGATGACGGGAGAGGGGTTCTTC. Its translation: CASSLMTGEGFF. This sequence joins TRBV28 and TRBJ2-1, with a possible D match to TRBD2 (6 bases). The CDR3 contains 12 residues. Germline CDR1 is MDHEN and CDR2 is SYDVKM. Deletions cut 3 bases from V and 15 bases from J, with 15 bases between.

This clonotype was detected many times. The gene calls are TRBV30 and TRBJ2-2; TRBD1 matches 9 bases. The CDR3 runs 14 residues. Trimming cost V 4 bases and J 7 bases; bases outside gene matches: 7. Looked up from germline, CDR1 is GTSNPN and CDR2 is SVGIG (reference sequence). Here the CDR3 reads CAWNKGQGIGELFF. DNA for the CDR3: TGTGCCTGGAATAAGGGACAGGGTATCGGGGAGCTGTTTTTT.

The chain recombines TRBV12-3 or TRBV12-4 with TRBJ2-1; TRBD2 matches at 13 bases. The CDR3 runs 16 residues. Trimming took 3 bases from V and 4 from J; bases not matched to a gene: 3. The DNA for the CDR3 is TGTGCCAGCAGTTTCGGGACTAGCGGGACGTACAATGAGCAGTTCTTC. Translation gives CASSFGTSGTYNEQFF.

This clonotype was counted at least ten times. The CDR3 DNA reads as TGTGCCACCAGTGACCCCCGGACCCAGTCTTCCACAGATACGCAGTATTTT. Its protein is CATSDPRTQSSTDTQYF. The V and J genes are TRBV24-1 and TRBJ2-3, with D hard to call. V was clipped by 4 bases and J by 2 bases, with 18 bases between them. The CDR3 runs to 17 residues. In germline, CDR1 is KGHDR, CDR2 SFDVKD.

This clonotype has at least ten counts. CDR3 residues: CASSLVAVGTDTQYF. DNA for the CDR3: TGCGCCAGCAGCTTGGTAGCGGTAGGCACAGATACGCAGTATTTT. The rearrangement links TRBV5-1 to TRBJ2-3, with a possible D match to TRBD2 (6 bases). Germline CDR1 SGHRS, CDR2 YFSETQ. The CDR3 is made up of 15 amino acids. Trimming stripped 0 bases from V and 1 base from J, with 9 bases between.

This clonotype was counted between two and nine times. The chain joins TRBV7-9 to TRBJ2-1, with TRBD1 matching 11 bases. Germline CDR1 is SEHNR and CDR2 is FQNEAQ (reference sequence). CDR3 length: 18 amino acids. Unmatched junction bases numbered 13, after V lost 9 bases and J lost 0 bases. The CDR3 DNA sequence: TGTGCCAGTTCCCCGAGGACAGGGGGCGAAAGCTCCTACAATGAGCAGTTCTTC. Translation gives CASSPRTGGESSYNEQFF.

In its sample, this clonotype was seen many times. The chain recombines TRBV11-2 with TRBJ1-6; D call uncertain. Trimming took 5 bases from V and 6 from J, leaving 8 bases between them. This CDR3 has 13 amino acids. The V gene's germline CDR1 is SGHAT and CDR2 FQNNGV. The CDR3 region has the DNA TGTGCCAGCAGCCAAACGAGTAATTCACCCCTCCACTTT. Its translation is CASSQTSNSPLHF.

This chain links TRBV5-1 with TRBJ1-4; a possible D gene is TRBD1 (5 bases). Per germline, CDR1 SGHRS and CDR2 YFSETQ. The V end was cut by 1 base, the J end by 6 bases, with 13 bases between. CDR3 size: 15 residues. In nucleotides, the CDR3 is TGCGCCAGCAGCTTGTCGGGGGGTCTTGATGAAAAACTGTTTTTT. Protein product: CASSLSGGLDEKLFF.

This clonotype has ten or more counts. The rearrangement links TRBV11-3 to TRBJ1-1, with TRBD1 matching over 8 bases. The ends lost 5 bases at V and 0 bases at J; junction bases unmatched: 5. The CDR3 is 15 amino acids. Looked up from germline, CDR1 is SGHNT and CDR2 is YENEEA. CDR3 sequence: CASSTRTGMNTEAFF. CDR3 DNA sequence: TGTGCCAGCAGCACCCGGACAGGGATGAACACTGAAGCTTTCTTT.

This clonotype has only a few counts. The rearrangement joins TRBV12-3 or TRBV12-4 to TRBJ1-1; D not resolved. The CDR3 loop spans 12 amino acids. V was cut by 4 bases and J by 10 bases, with 13 bases left in between. The CDR3 bases are TGTGCCAGCAGTTCTGACTGGGCTGGAGCTTTCTTT. Residues: CASSSDWAGAFF.

Many counts were recorded for this clonotype. The chain employs TRBV9 and TRBJ2-3; D unresolved. The germline V and J ends were trimmed by 0 bases and 8 bases, with 10 bases remaining between them. Germline CDR1 is SGDLS and CDR2 is YYNGEE. The CDR3 is made up of 13 amino acids. CDR3 DNA sequence: TGTGCCAGCAGCGTAGCTATTTCGGTTACGCAGTATTTT. Amino acids: CASSVAISVTQYF.

Many counts were recorded for this clonotype. The chain employs TRBV19 and TRBJ1-1; tentatively, D is TRBD1 (6 bases). CDR1 is LNHDA, CDR2 SQIVND, per germline (reference sequence). Trimming removed 10 bases at V and 0 bases at J, with 12 bases between. The CDR3 is made up of 13 amino acids. The CDR3 DNA is TGTGCCACCATGACAGGCATGAACACTGAAGCTTTCTTT. Amino acid sequence: CATMTGMNTEAFF.

This clonotype was counted ten times or more. CDR3 in amino acids: CAISEAGTGRGRAEAFF. The CDR3 nucleotides are TGTGCCATCAGTGAGGCAGGGACAGGCCGCGGAAGGGCTGAAGCTTTCTTT. This chain links TRBV10-3 with TRBJ1-1; 8 positions agree with TRBD1. The CDR3 covers 17 residues. With V trimmed by 2 bases and J by 6 bases, 14 bases remained unmatched. Germline loops: CDR1 ENHRY, CDR2 SYGVKD.

Turning to this clonotype: A much larger clonotype is one base distant, so this may be a read error. This chain uses TRBV7-9 with TRBJ2-3, with D perhaps given as TRBD1 or TRBD2 (5 bases each). This CDR3 has 15 residues. Germline loops: CDR1 SEHNR, CDR2 FQNEAQ (reference sequence). In DNA form, the CDR3 reads TGTGCCAGCAGCCCCGGGACGGCGATCACAGATACGCAGTGTTTT. Its protein is CASSPGTAITDTQCF.

This chain connects TRBV12-3 or TRBV12-4 to TRBJ1-5; D perhaps matches TRBD1 (6 bases). The CDR3 is made up of 15 amino acids. Trimming took 3 bases from V and 0 from J, leaving 9 bases between them. The CDR3 bases are TGTGCCAGCAGTTTTACAGGGAGTAGCAATCAGCCCCAGCATTTT. Translating gives CASSFTGSSNQPQHF.

This clonotype was observed at least ten times. This rearrangement joins TRBV4-1 to TRBJ2-7; 10 bases are a match to TRBD2. This CDR3 has 15 amino acids. In germline, CDR1 is MGHRA, CDR2 YSYEKL. V was clipped by 4 bases and J by 7 bases; unmatched bases: 10. The CDR3 loop reads CASSLRAGGPGEQYF. In nucleotides, the CDR3 is TGCGCCAGCAGCCTTAGAGCGGGAGGGCCGGGAGAGCAGTACTTC.

V usage is TRBV9 and J usage is TRBJ2-4; D might be TRBD2 (5 bases). Germline assignment: CDR1 SGDLS and CDR2 YYNGEE. Trimming removed 3 bases at V and 9 bases at J, with 16 bases between. This CDR3 region has 14 residues. The CDR3 DNA reads TGTGCCAGCAGCGGATCTCATCCGGGGTCCATTCAGTACTTC. Protein product: CASSGSHPGSIQYF.

V gene TRBV7-9 combines with J gene TRBJ2-3; D is possibly TRBD2 (5 bases). Trimming left V 2 bases short and J 5 bases short, with 11 bases between. The germline V gene encodes CDR1 SEHNR and CDR2 FQNEAQ (reference sequence). The CDR3 consists of 14 residues. The DNA of the CDR3 is TGTGCCAGCAGCTTAAGGGTCGCGGGAGATACGCAGTATTTT. Translating gives CASSLRVAGDTQYF.